This T cell receptor (beta chain) is from a study of a mutant IDH1 vaccine in newly diagnosed glioma. The protocol was immunoSEQ multiplex PCR, while the TCRdb copy is restricted to in-frame clones and leaves out a portion. The data show 35,000 to 50,000 clones, 84% seen once. Germline loops: CDR1 SGHTA, CDR2 FQGNSA. The CDR3 spans 15 residues. Trimming shortened V by 0 bases and J by 4 bases, and 11 bases separated the two germline ends. Note on this clone: Its antigen is unknown.

The sample's time point: week 23, last vaccination. One vaccine dose held 300 ug of mutant IDH1 20-mer peptide and came with topical imiquimod. The V gene is TRBV7-2, the J gene TRBJ2-3; D remains ambiguous. Material: PBMCs, obtained from a glioma patient whose treatment included an IDH1 peptide vaccine. The TCR comes from a woman between 18 and 29 years old with glioma. Some clones in this sample may be carry-over from other donors' samples. CDR3 region: CASSLASASSDTQYF. As DNA, the CDR3 is TGTGCCAGCAGCTTAGCGTCGGCTAGTTCAGATACGCAGTATTTT.